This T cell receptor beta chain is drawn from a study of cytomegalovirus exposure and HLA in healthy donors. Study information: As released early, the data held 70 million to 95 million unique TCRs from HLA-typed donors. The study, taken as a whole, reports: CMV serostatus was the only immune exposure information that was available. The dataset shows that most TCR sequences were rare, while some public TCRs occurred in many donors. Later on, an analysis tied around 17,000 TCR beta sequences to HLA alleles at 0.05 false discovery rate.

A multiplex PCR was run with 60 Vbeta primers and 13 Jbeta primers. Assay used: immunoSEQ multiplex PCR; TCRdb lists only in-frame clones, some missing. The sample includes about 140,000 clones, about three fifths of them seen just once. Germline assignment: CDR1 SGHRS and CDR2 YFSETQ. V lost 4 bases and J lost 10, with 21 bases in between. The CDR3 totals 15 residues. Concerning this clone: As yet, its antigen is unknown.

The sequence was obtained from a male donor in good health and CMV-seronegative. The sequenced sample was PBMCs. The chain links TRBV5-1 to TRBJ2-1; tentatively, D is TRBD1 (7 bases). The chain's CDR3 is CASSLGGGQGGEQFF. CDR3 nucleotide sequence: TGCGCCAGCAGCCTGGGAGGTGGGCAGGGGGGAGAGCAGTTCTTC.